Listed below are T cell receptor beta chains from one sample, sequenced in a study of STAT5B mutations in CD4+ large granular lymphocyte leukemia. Repertoires were generated with immunoSEQ multiplex PCR, while TCRdb's copy carries only in-frame clones and drops some. This table has tens of thousands of clones, around 81% appearing once. Specimen: CD4+ T cells from blood buffy coats. Receptors were obtained from a human donor in good health. The CDR3 runs from the conserved cysteine through the conserved F or W. Each record gives: J gene, clone size, V gene, D gene, CDR3 protein, CDR3 DNA. A D gene is named only where the DNA matches it firmly. Not all rows give a size; the values are once, few, many and, for expanded clones, a class.

TRBJ2-1,once,TRBV7-2,TRBD2,CASSLATSASEQFF,TGTGCCAGCAGCTTAGCGACTAGCGCTAGTGAGCAGTTCTTC
TRBJ1-2,-,TRBV10-3,-,CAISEGGRGYGYTF,TGTGCCATCAGTGAGGGGGGGCGCGGCTATGGCTACACCTTC
TRBJ2-1,-,TRBV4-2,TRBD2,CASSSWAGGAKNEQFF,TGTGCCAGCAGCAGCTGGGCGGGGGGGGCCAAAAATGAGCAGTTCTTC
TRBJ2-2,-,TRBV7-3,-,CASSLTRTTSNTGELFF,TGTGCCAGCAGCTTAACGAGAACGACCTCGAACACCGGGGAGCTGTTTTTT
TRBJ1-2,-,TRBV10-3,-,CAISESSSTSYGYTF,TGTGCCATCAGTGAGTCGAGTAGCACCAGCTATGGCTACACCTTC
TRBJ2-3,-,TRBV9,TRBD2,CASSVEPAGGPGDTQYF,TGTGCCAGCAGCGTAGAACCAGCGGGGGGGCCGGGGGATACGCAGTATTTT
TRBJ2-3,-,TRBV9,-,CASSGRSDSTDTQYF,TGTGCCAGCAGCGGGCGATCGGACAGCACAGATACGCAGTATTTT
TRBJ1-1,-,TRBV30,-,CAWSVPGRWLMNTEAFF,TGTGCCTGGAGTGTCCCTGGAAGGTGGCTAATGAACACTGAAGCTTTCTTT
TRBJ2-3,-,TRBV15,TRBD2,CATKRGSTDTQYF,TGTGCCACGAAGCGGGGGAGCACAGATACGCAGTATTTT
TRBJ2-5,once,TRBV2,TRBD2,CASSDQDRAGNQETQYF,TGTGCCAGCAGTGATCAAGATCGAGCGGGGAACCAAGAGACCCAGTACTTC
TRBJ2-7,few,TRBV5-5,-,CASSLWDDYEQYF,TGTGCCAGCAGCTTGTGGGATGACTACGAGCAGTACTTC
TRBJ1-4,-,TRBV28,-,CASSLAGGDGEKLFF,TGTGCCAGCAGTTTAGCCGGAGGGGATGGAGAAAAACTGTTTTTT
TRBJ2-1,-,TRBV10-3,TRBD2,CAIGSTGGTNNEQFF,TGTGCCATCGGATCAACCGGCGGGACTAACAATGAGCAGTTCTTC
TRBJ2-1,once,TRBV5-1,TRBD2,CASSRTSGRTYNEQFF,TGCGCCAGCAGCCGGACTAGCGGGAGGACCTACAATGAGCAGTTCTTC
TRBJ1-2,few,TRBV6-6,-,CASSPQGDLSGGYTF,TGTGCCAGCAGTCCACAAGGGGATCTATCCGGTGGCTACACCTTC
TRBJ2-1,-,TRBV4-1,TRBD2,CASSQDSTSGSYNEQFF,TGCGCCAGCAGCCAAGATTCGACTAGCGGTTCCTACAATGAGCAGTTCTTC
TRBJ1-4,-,TRBV6-5,-,CASRGGLRAGGEVFF,TGTGCCAGCAGGGGGGGTCTCAGGGCCGGAGGAGAGGTGTTTTTT
TRBJ1-1,-,TRBV30,TRBD1,CAWSVRTGSGEAFF,TGTGCCTGGAGTGTTAGGACAGGTTCGGGTGAGGCTTTCTTT
TRBJ2-5,-,TRBV7-9,TRBD2,CASSAVLAGVRETQYF,TGTGCCAGCAGCGCCGTACTAGCGGGAGTACGAGAGACCCAGTACTTC
TRBJ2-5,-,TRBV30,-,CAWSVGNGETQYF,TGTGCCTGGAGTGTAGGGAATGGGGAGACCCAGTACTTC
TRBJ2-3,-,TRBV11-3,-,CASSPERDTQYF,TGTGCCAGCAGCCCCGAAAGAGATACGCAGTATTTT
TRBJ2-7,few,TRBV5-1,TRBD2,CASSLAVAGGYEQYF,TGCGCCAGCAGCTTAGCCGTAGCGGGAGGCTACGAGCAGTACTTC
TRBJ2-7,-,TRBV14,-,CASSVSASGEQYF,TGTGCCAGCAGCGTGTCAGCCTCCGGCGAGCAGTACTTC
TRBJ2-7,few,TRBV7-9,-,CASSQQGPYEQYF,TGTGCCAGCAGCCAACAGGGACCGTACGAGCAGTACTTC
TRBJ1-1,-,TRBV15,-,CATSYGVLMNTEAFF,TGTGCCACCAGCTATGGGGTACTGATGAACACTGAAGCTTTCTTT
TRBJ1-6,-,TRBV18,TRBD1,CASSPGTGANNSPLHF,TGTGCCAGCTCACCAGGGACAGGGGCCAATAATTCACCCCTCCACTTT
TRBJ2-3,-,TRBV7-9,-,CASSFTGWGTDTQYF,TGTGCCAGCAGCTTTACAGGGTGGGGCACAGATACGCAGTATTTT
TRBJ2-3,once,TRBV30,-,CAWSPAQSGTDTQYF,TGTGCCTGGAGTCCCGCCCAATCAGGCACAGATACGCAGTATTTT
TRBJ1-2,-,TRBV20-1,-,CSAQELYGYTF,TGCAGTGCTCAGGAACTCTATGGCTACACCTTC
TRBJ1-5,-,TRBV4-3,-,CASSQERVSGNQPQHF,TGCGCCAGCAGCCAAGAGCGGGTATCGGGCAATCAGCCCCAGCATTTT
TRBJ1-3,-,TRBV30,-,CASTLSSGNTRYF,TGTGCCTCGACATTGAGCTCTGGAAACACCAGATATTTT
TRBJ1-3,few,TRBV27,-,CASSSGLYGNTIYF,TGTGCCAGCAGTTCAGGGTTATATGGAAACACCATATATTTT
TRBJ2-3,-,TRBV5-1,-,CASTSDRDTQYF,TGCGCCAGCACCTCGGATAGAGATACGCAGTATTTT
TRBJ2-3,once,TRBV9,TRBD2,CASSRTSGGPRTDTQYF,TGTGCCAGCAGCAGGACTAGCGGGGGCCCTCGCACAGATACGCAGTATTTT
TRBJ2-1,few,TRBV10-3,-,CAINKLAAGQDEQFF,TGTGCCATCAATAAACTAGCAGCGGGACAAGATGAGCAGTTCTTC
TRBJ1-6,-,TRBV6-1,-,CASTVMSSYNSPLHF,TGTGCCAGCACCGTGATGAGCTCCTATAATTCACCCCTCCACTTT
TRBJ2-7,few,TRBV2,-,CASRGGAGKEGSYEQYF,TGTGCCAGCAGGGGGGGGGCAGGGAAGGAAGGGTCCTACGAGCAGTACTTC
TRBJ2-7,-,TRBV6-5,-,CASPEGGALYEQYF,TGTGCCAGCCCCGAAGGGGGGGCTCTCTACGAGCAGTACTTC
TRBJ1-2,-,TRBV29-1,-,CSVAAKGDSYGYTF,TGCAGCGTGGCCGCTAAGGGTGATAGCTATGGCTACACCTTC
TRBJ1-5,-,TRBV27,-,CASGGTGSRPQHF,TGTGCCAGCGGGGGAACGGGGTCGCGGCCCCAGCATTTT
TRBJ1-6,-,TRBV18,TRBD1,CASSPDRANSPLHF,TGTGCCAGCTCGCCAGACAGGGCTAATTCACCCCTCCACTTT
TRBJ2-1,-,TRBV20-1,TRBD2,CSALGGKEQFF,TGCAGTGCCCTCGGGGGGAAGGAGCAGTTCTTC
TRBJ2-1,-,TRBV4-1,TRBD2,CASSQDWGGSYNEQFF,TGCGCCAGCAGCCAAGATTGGGGGGGGAGTTACAATGAGCAGTTCTTC
TRBJ2-3,-,TRBV2,TRBD2,CASRSSGDGPRTYTQYF,TGTGCCAGCAGGTCTAGCGGGGACGGACCTCGCACATATACGCAGTATTTT
TRBJ2-3,once,TRBV10-3,TRBD2,CAINDQGTSGKTDTQYF,TGTGCCATCAACGACCAGGGGACTAGCGGGAAGACAGATACGCAGTATTTT
TRBJ2-7,-,TRBV6-6,-,CASSFGQSSYEQYF,TGTGCCAGCAGTTTTGGACAGAGCTCCTACGAGCAGTACTTC
TRBJ2-4,-,TRBV9,-,CASSVLDGNIQYF,TGTGCCAGCAGCGTACTTGACGGAAACATTCAGTACTTC
TRBJ1-5,-,TRBV19,TRBD1,CASSNQGALDQPQHF,TGTGCCAGTAGTAACCAGGGGGCATTAGATCAGCCCCAGCATTTT
TRBJ2-4,-,TRBV29-1,TRBD1,CSVGDRGQENIQYF,TGCAGCGTTGGGGATAGGGGGCAGGAGAACATTCAGTACTTC
TRBJ2-7,-,TRBV7-2,-,CASSLTYEQYF,TGTGCCAGCAGCTTAACCTACGAGCAGTACTTC
TRBJ2-7,-,TRBV30,TRBD2,CAWGPFPGGTSGKQYF,TGTGCCTGGGGTCCTTTTCCGGGAGGGACTAGCGGGAAGCAGTACTTC
TRBJ2-7,few,TRBV4-2,TRBD2,CASSPGTSGRREQYF,TGTGCCAGCAGCCCGGGGACTAGCGGGAGAAGAGAGCAGTACTTC